The next 32 T cell receptor beta chains were all read from a single sample in a study of blood T cell repertoires in COVID-19. Produced via immunoSEQ multiplex PCR; TCRdb's table is partial and in-frame only. The sample has just under 65,000 clones, around 88% seen once; the top ten hold roughly 6.8%. The sample taken for sequencing was peripheral blood. All receptors derive from a human donor in a cohort sampled during active COVID-19.

V is TRBV30 and J is TRBJ2-2, with D possibly being TRBD2 (5 bases). Deletions cut 2 bases from V and 8 bases from J, with 6 bases between. The CDR3 sequence is 11 residues long. CDR1 and CDR2 from the germline V gene are GTSNPN and SVGIG (reference sequence). The CDR3, as DNA: TGTGCCTGGAGTTGGGAGGGGGAGCTGTTTTTT. It is translated as CAWSWEGELFF.

This clone turned up a few times. The rearrangement uses TRBV25-1 and TRBJ1-6; TRBD1 agrees at 10 bases. CDR1 and CDR2 from the germline V gene are MGHDK and SYGVNS. Losses at the gene ends were 5 bases for V and 7 bases for J; bases not matched to a gene: 5. The CDR3 covers 15 residues. DNA of the CDR3: TGTGCCAGCAGTATGGGACAGGGGCGGAATTCACCCCTCCACTTT. Residues: CASSMGQGRNSPLHF.

The rearrangement joins TRBV9 to TRBJ2-1, with 8 bases aligning to TRBD2. The trim removed 4 bases at V and 0 bases at J, leaving 3 bases unmatched. Germline V lookup: CDR1 SGDLS, CDR2 YYNGEE. This CDR3 has 15 residues. CDR3 DNA sequence: TGTGCCAGCAGCTTAGCGGGGAGCTCCTACAATGAGCAGTTCTTC. Protein product: CASSLAGSSYNEQFF.

V usage is TRBV4-1 and J usage is TRBJ1-3; D is undetermined. Germline CDR1 and CDR2: MGHRA and YSYEKL. V was trimmed by 4 bases and J by 6 bases, leaving 10 bases between them. This CDR3 comprises 13 residues. The CDR3: CASSLGGENTIYF. CDR3 bases: TGCGCCAGCAGCCTGGGCGGGGAAAACACCATATATTTT.

The V gene is TRBV2, the J gene TRBJ2-1, with 10 positions matching TRBD2. The CDR3 extends over 15 amino acids. CDR1 is SNHLY, CDR2 FYNNEI, per germline. V was pared by 7 bases and J by 4 bases, with 7 bases of the junction left unmatched. This CDR3 is CASNPGLAIYNEQFF. CDR3 bases: TGTGCCAGCAACCCGGGACTAGCGATATACAATGAGCAGTTCTTC. Together with reference TRBV2 and TRBJ2-1, the CDR3 gives the full variable domain: EPEVTQTPSHQVTQMGQEVILRCVPISNHLYFYWYRQILGQKVEFLVSFYNNEISEKSEIFDDQFSVERPDGSNFTLKIRSTKLEDSAMYFCASNPGLAIYNEQFFGPGTRLTVL.

The genes are TRBV10-3 and TRBJ2-1, with D perhaps TRBD2 (5 bases). V gave up 7 bases and J gave up 5 bases, with 12 bases separating them. Germline V gene lookup returns CDR1 ENHRY and CDR2 SYGVKD. This CDR3 is built from 13 residues. In nucleotides, the CDR3 is TGTGCCATCACCGGTCGGGAACACAATGAGCAGTTCTTC. Amino acid sequence: CAITGREHNEQFF.

The rearrangement links TRBV7-8 to TRBJ2-7; a weak D match, TRBD2 (5 bases). CDR1 and CDR2 (germline): SGHVS, FQNEAQ. There are 18 residues in the CDR3. Trimming removed 4 bases from V and 2 bases from J, with 24 bases in between. The CDR3 region has the DNA TGTGCCAGCAGCTCAAACAGCCCCCGGGCCCTCGGGGCCTACGAGCAGTACTTC. Translating gives CASSSNSPRALGAYEQYF.

The chain has TRBV6-6 and TRBJ2-5; no definite D call. With 6 bases removed from V and 5 bases from J, the gap between germline ends came to 7 bases. Per the germline V gene, CDR1 is MNHNY and CDR2 is SVGAGI (reference sequence). There are 11 residues in the CDR3. CDR3 nucleotides: TGTGCCAGCAGCCCCCGGGAGACCCAGTACTTC. This encodes CASSPRETQYF.

This clone is a singleton in its sample. The chain has TRBV2 and TRBJ2-2, with a possible D match to TRBD2 (5 bases). The CDR3 spans 14 residues. V was cut by 7 bases and J by 4 bases, with 13 bases left in between. Germline CDR1 reads SNHLY; CDR2 reads FYNNEI. DNA for the CDR3: TGTGCCAGCAAACCGGACTTCGGCACCGGGGAGCTGTTTTTT. Protein: CASKPDFGTGELFF. Supplemented by reference TRBV2 and TRBJ2-2, the full variable domain reads EPEVTQTPSHQVTQMGQEVILRCVPISNHLYFYWYRQILGQKVEFLVSFYNNEISEKSEIFDDQFSVERPDGSNFTLKIRSTKLEDSAMYFCASKPDFGTGELFFGEGSRLTVL.

The V call is TRBV19, the J call TRBJ2-2; 12 nucleotides line up with TRBD1. Germline V gives CDR1 LNHDA, CDR2 SQIVND (reference sequence). After removal of 1 base from V and 6 bases from J, the junction contained 6 bases not matched to a gene. The CDR3 spans 17 residues. The DNA of the CDR3 is TGTGCCAGTAGTATAGGAGGGACAGGGGGCTCCTCCGGGGAGCTGTTTTTT. Protein product: CASSIGGTGGSSGELFF.

The chain joins TRBV12-5 to TRBJ1-3; 7 nucleotides match TRBD1. Germline V gene lookup returns CDR1 LGHNT and CDR2 FRNRAP. V shed 0 bases and J 4 bases; nucleotides not matched to a gene: 3. The CDR3 loop spans 15 amino acids. The CDR3 sequence is CASGLVTGDGNTIYF. The CDR3 bases are TGTGCTAGTGGTTTGGTTACAGGGGACGGAAACACCATATATTTT.

There are a few counts of this clone. The chain employs TRBV5-8 and TRBJ2-7, with 8 bases identical to TRBD2. In germline, CDR1 is SGHTS, CDR2 YDEGEE. Trimming cost V 0 bases and J 5 bases; bases outside gene matches: 10. The CDR3 has 16 residues. CDR3 coding DNA: TGTGCCAGCAGCTTGGCCTGGGGAGCGGGAGTAGACGAGCAGTACTTC. Its translation: CASSLAWGAGVDEQYF.

The rearrangement links TRBV7-8 to TRBJ2-2, with 7 bases matching TRBD1. The V gene end was trimmed by 5 bases and the J gene end by 1 base; junction bases not matched to a gene: 4. The CDR3 loop spans 15 amino acids. Germline CDR1 is SGHVS and CDR2 is FQNEAQ. This chain's CDR3 is CASSLRQGNTGELFF. The DNA of the CDR3 is TGTGCCAGCAGCCTACGACAGGGGAACACCGGGGAGCTGTTTTTT.

This chain connects TRBV7-9 to TRBJ1-6, with D possibly TRBD1 on 6 matching bases. V was pared by 4 bases and J by 4 bases, with 23 bases between. The CDR3 contains 19 residues. CDR1 SEHNR and CDR2 FQNEAQ come from the germline V gene (reference sequence). CDR3 bases: TGTGCCAGCAGCTCCGGGACACAATACCCTCTAACATATAATTCACCCCTCCACTTT. Translated, it gives CASSSGTQYPLTYNSPLHF. The full variable domain, its missing parts supplied by reference TRBV7-9 and TRBJ1-6, is DTGVSQNPRHKITKRGQNVTFRCDPISEHNRLYWYRQTLGQGPEFLTYFQNEAQLEKSRLLSDRFSAERPKGSFSTLEIQRTEQGDSAMYLCASSSGTQYPLTYNSPLHFGNGTRLTVT.

This sequence joins TRBV11-2 and TRBJ2-5; 7 bases are shared with TRBD1. With 1 base clipped from V and 4 bases from J, the junction kept 0 bases outside the gene matches. Germline assignment: CDR1 SGHAT and CDR2 FQNNGV. This CDR3 is 13 amino acids long. The CDR3 protein is CASSLGQGETQYF. CDR3 DNA: TGTGCCAGCAGCTTAGGACAGGGAGAGACCCAGTACTTC.

The chain has TRBV6-6 and TRBJ2-1, with TRBD2 matching 11 bases. The V gene's germline CDR1 is MNHNY and CDR2 SVGAGI (reference sequence). J lost 4 bases, V lost 5 bases, and 4 bases had no gene match. The CDR3 spans 15 residues. CDR3 protein: CASSKGLAVYNEQFF. In nucleotides, the CDR3 is TGTGCCAGCAGTAAGGGACTAGCGGTTTACAATGAGCAGTTCTTC.

The chain uses TRBV6-5 and TRBJ2-1; the D gene is possibly TRBD1 (6 bases). CDR3 length: 15 residues. CDR1 and CDR2 from the germline V gene are MNHEY and SVGAGI. V gave up 4 bases and J gave up 4 bases, with 14 bases separating them. CDR3 loop: CASSFPGVSYNEQFF. The CDR3 DNA sequence: TGTGCCAGCAGTTTCCCAGGGGTCTCGTACAATGAGCAGTTCTTC.

V usage is TRBV3-1 (or the pseudogene TRBV3-2) and J usage is TRBJ2-3; 9 bases fit TRBD2. This CDR3 region has 17 residues. CDR1 and CDR2 (germline): LGHDT, YNNKEL (reference sequence). The J segment lost 6 bases and the V segment lost 4 bases, leaving 14 bases of the junction unmatched. CDR3 protein: CASSRSLGGGAMDTQYF. In DNA form, the CDR3 reads TGTGCCAGCAGCCGGTCCCTTGGCGGGGGGGCAATGGATACGCAGTATTTT.

The chain is built from TRBV7-2 and TRBJ2-5, with TRBD2 identical over 10 bases. Trimming removed 5 bases from V and 1 base from J; junction bases left unmatched: 7. The V gene's germline CDR1 is SGHTA and CDR2 FQGNSA. The CDR3 runs 16 residues. CDR3 nucleotide sequence: TGTGCCAGCAGCCCCTCTAGCGGGGGAGGCCAAGAGACCCAGTACTTC. This gives the protein CASSPSSGGGQETQYF.

The chain recombines TRBV4-1 with TRBJ2-3; 8 positions match TRBD2. The CDR3 is 14 amino acids. The V gene end was trimmed by 4 bases and the J gene end by 7 bases; junction bases not matched to a gene: 7. Germline V lookup: CDR1 MGHRA, CDR2 YSYEKL. The DNA of the CDR3 is TGCGCCAGCAGCCTCGGGACTAGGATATATACGCAGTATTTT. This encodes CASSLGTRIYTQYF.

This clone was seen a few times. The chain has TRBV4-1 and TRBJ1-2; weak D call: TRBD1 (5 bases). This CDR3 region has 15 residues. The germline CDR1 and CDR2 sequences are MGHRA and YSYEKL. Trimming shortened V by 0 bases and J by 6 bases, and 14 bases separated the two germline ends. As DNA, the CDR3 is TGCGCCAGCAGCCAAGATACCCGGACAACGAATGGCTACACCTTC. It is translated as CASSQDTRTTNGYTF.

The chain recombines TRBV5-6 with TRBJ2-7; 7 bases align to TRBD2. CDR3 length: 11 amino acids. The J segment lost 6 bases and the V segment lost 3 bases, leaving 0 bases of the junction unmatched. Germline V gene lookup returns CDR1 SGHDT and CDR2 YYEEEE. CDR3 residues: CASSWGGEQYF. DNA of the CDR3: TGTGCCAGCAGCTGGGGGGGCGAGCAGTACTTC.

V gene TRBV19 combines with J gene TRBJ2-1, with 10 bases lining up with TRBD1. Trimming cost V 3 bases and J 8 bases; bases outside gene matches: 10. In germline, CDR1 is LNHDA, CDR2 SQIVND (reference sequence). The CDR3 is 16 residues long. The CDR3 coding sequence is TGTGCCAGTAGTATTTCGGAGGGACAGGGGCTTCATGAGCAGTTCTTC. Its protein product is CASSISEGQGLHEQFF.

This rearrangement joins TRBV5-1 to TRBJ1-2; D is unresolved. CDR1 and CDR2 from the germline V gene are SGHRS and YFSETQ. The CDR3 has 13 amino acids. V lost 3 bases and J 8 bases, leaving 14 bases between the germline ends. This chain's CDR3 is CASSSPGSEGYTF. The CDR3 region has the DNA TGCGCCAGCAGCTCGCCGGGGTCTGAGGGCTACACCTTC.

The chain recombines TRBV19 with TRBJ1-5; a possible D gene is TRBD1 (6 bases). The length of the CDR3 is 17 residues. V was clipped by 4 bases and J by 3 bases, with 19 bases between them. Germline V gene lookup returns CDR1 LNHDA and CDR2 SQIVND (reference sequence). The DNA for the CDR3 is TGTGCCAGTAGTAGGGGGCATGTGGGGCTGAACAATCAGCCCCAGCATTTT. Protein sequence: CASSRGHVGLNNQPQHF.

V usage is TRBV5-1 and J usage is TRBJ2-3; possibly TRBD2 for D (6 bases). Per germline, CDR1 SGHRS and CDR2 YFSETQ. The V end was cut by 5 bases, the J end by 3 bases, with 22 bases between. The CDR3 is 17 amino acids. CDR3: CASRVAGRGGFTDTQYF. The DNA of the CDR3 is TGCGCCAGCAGGGTCGCGGGGCGCGGTGGTTTTACAGATACGCAGTATTTT.

The chain has TRBV5-1 and TRBJ1-2; no reliable D call. The V and J ends lost 2 bases and 6 bases respectively, with 11 bases between them. CDR1 SGHRS and CDR2 YFSETQ come from the germline V gene. CDR3 size: 13 residues. The CDR3: CASSLEGPDGYTF. CDR3 coding DNA: TGCGCCAGCAGCTTAGAGGGCCCCGATGGCTACACCTTC.

The chain is built from TRBV19 and TRBJ2-1; the match to TRBD2 covers 11 bases. This CDR3 region has 18 residues. The germline gives CDR1 LNHDA, CDR2 SQIVND (reference sequence). The J segment lost 1 base and the V segment lost 7 bases, leaving 12 bases of the junction unmatched. The CDR3 sequence is CASTRGGLAAPSYNEQFF. DNA of the CDR3: TGTGCCAGTACCCGAGGGGGACTAGCGGCCCCATCCTACAATGAGCAGTTCTTC.

The genes are TRBV7-9 and TRBJ2-5; D is ambiguous. The V and J ends lost 5 bases and 1 base respectively, with 2 bases between them. This CDR3 has 11 amino acids. In germline, CDR1 is SEHNR, CDR2 FQNEAQ (reference sequence). The chain's CDR3 is CASSLQETQYF. DNA of the CDR3: TGTGCCAGCAGCCTCCAAGAGACCCAGTACTTC.

The V and J genes are TRBV3-1 (or the pseudogene TRBV3-2) and TRBJ1-1; D might be TRBD1 (5 bases). Germline V lookup: CDR1 LGHDT, CDR2 YNNKEL (reference sequence). Trimming removed 8 bases at V and 3 bases at J, with 13 bases between. The CDR3 is made up of 13 amino acids. Here the CDR3 DNA reads TGTGCCAGCTCTCAAGGGGCCTACACTGAAGCTTTCTTT. The encoded protein is CASSQGAYTEAFF.

This rearrangement joins TRBV12-3 or TRBV12-4 to TRBJ1-1; TRBD1 is a possible D gene (5 bases). This CDR3 has 13 amino acids. V was shortened by 2 bases and J by 5 bases, with 9 bases between the two germline ends. DNA of the CDR3: TGTGCCAGCAGTTTATTGCAGGGTACTGAAGCTTTCTTT. This sequence encodes CASSLLQGTEAFF.

The chain is built from TRBV30 and TRBJ1-4, with D perhaps matching TRBD1 (5 bases). The CDR3 spans 13 residues. Between the trimmed V and J ends, which lost 5 bases and 10 bases, there was a span of 17 bases. The germline CDR1 and CDR2 sequences are GTSNPN and SVGIG (reference sequence). The CDR3 loop is CAWQKGELGKLFF. The CDR3 region has the DNA TGTGCCTGGCAAAAAGGGGAACTTGGAAAACTGTTTTTT. Variable domain in full (rest from reference TRBV30 and TRBJ1-4): SQTIHQWPATLVQPVGSPLSLECTVEGTSNPNLYWYRQAAGRGLQLLFYSVGIGQISSEVPQNLSASRPQDRQFILSSKKLLLSDSGFYLCAWQKGELGKLFFGSGTQLSVL.